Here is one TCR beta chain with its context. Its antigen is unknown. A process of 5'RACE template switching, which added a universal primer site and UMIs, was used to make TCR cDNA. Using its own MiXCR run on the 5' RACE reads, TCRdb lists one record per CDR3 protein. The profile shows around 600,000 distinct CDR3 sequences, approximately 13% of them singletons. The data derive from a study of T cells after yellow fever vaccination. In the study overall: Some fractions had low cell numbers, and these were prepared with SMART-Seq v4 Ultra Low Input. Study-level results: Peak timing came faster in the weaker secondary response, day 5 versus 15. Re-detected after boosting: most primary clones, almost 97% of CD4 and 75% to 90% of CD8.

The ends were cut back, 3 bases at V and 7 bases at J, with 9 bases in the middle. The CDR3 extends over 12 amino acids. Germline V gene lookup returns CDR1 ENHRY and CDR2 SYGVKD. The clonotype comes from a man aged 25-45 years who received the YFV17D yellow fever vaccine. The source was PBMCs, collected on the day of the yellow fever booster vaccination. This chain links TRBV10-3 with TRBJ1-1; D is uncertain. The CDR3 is CAISEPTGEAFF. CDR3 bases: TGTGCCATCAGTGAACCAACTGGTGAAGCTTTCTTT.